Listed here are 17 T cell receptor beta chains from one sample, sequenced in a study of blood T cells in healthy people across ages. The authors ran a second PCR of about 7 to 11 cycles using a sample-barcoded 5' primer and a J-beta primer mix. TCRdb analysed the 5' RACE reads with MiXCR anew, one entry per CDR3 protein. Altogether roughly 410,000 distinct CDR3 sequences are present, about 49% being singletons, with the ten largest covering roughly 51%. The sample consisted of blood. These receptors all come from a man aged 55 to 69 in good health.

This clonotype was seen repeatedly, ten times or more. The genes are TRBV5-1 and TRBJ2-7, with 7 nucleotides matching TRBD1. Germline-derived CDR1 and CDR2 are SGHRS and YFSETQ. The CDR3 is 13 residues long. V shed 7 bases, J shed 0 bases, and the junction held 4 bases outside the gene matches. The CDR3 sequence: CASSGTDSYEQYF. In nucleotides, the CDR3 is TGCGCCAGCTCCGGGACAGACTCCTACGAGCAGTACTTC.

The gene calls are TRBV20-1 and TRBJ2-3; D assignment may be TRBD1 or TRBD2 (5 bases each). Germline CDR1 is DFQATT and CDR2 is SNEGSKA (reference sequence). V lost 6 bases and J lost 5, with 24 bases in between. The CDR3 is 16 amino acids. The DNA of the CDR3 is TGCAGTGCCAGTACCCATCCAGGGAGCCTAGGAGATACGCAGTATTTT. Protein: CSASTHPGSLGDTQYF.

Written as DNA, the CDR3 is TGTGCCAGCAGTTCTCGGTACAGGGAGGATACGCAGTATTTT. Its protein product is CASSSRYREDTQYF. J is TRBJ2-3 and V is TRBV6-5, with TRBD1 as a possible D gene (6 bases). This CDR3 contains 14 residues. Deletions cut 4 bases from V and 6 bases from J, with 14 bases between. Germline-derived CDR1 and CDR2 are MNHEY and SVGAGI.

The CDR3 sequence: CASSVSSTSGQETQYF. For the CDR3, the DNA is TGTGCCAGCAGCGTATCATCGACTAGCGGACAAGAGACCCAGTACTTC. V is TRBV9 and J is TRBJ2-5, with TRBD2 matching 9 bases. V was clipped by 1 base and J by 2 bases; unmatched bases: 6. The CDR3 runs 16 residues. Germline V CDR1 and CDR2: SGDLS, YYNGEE.

J is TRBJ2-5 and V is TRBV27; D might be TRBD1 or TRBD2, each matching 6 bases. Trimming cost V 11 bases and J 2 bases, with 18 bases left between them. The CDR3 is 14 residues long. Germline values: CDR1 MNHEY, CDR2 SMNVEV (reference sequence). CDR3 sequence: CAGGNTGTQETQYF. DNA of the CDR3: TGTGCCGGCGGCAATACAGGGACTCAAGAGACCCAGTACTTC.

V usage is TRBV20-1 and J usage is TRBJ1-5, with no clear D. The CDR3 totals 13 residues. V gave up 1 base and J gave up 2 bases, with 6 bases separating them. Germline V gives CDR1 DFQATT, CDR2 SNEGSKA (reference sequence). CDR3 in amino acids: CSARATGNQPQHF. The DNA for the CDR3 is TGCAGTGCTAGAGCGACGGGCAATCAGCCCCAGCATTTT.

The chain links TRBV12-3 or TRBV12-4 to TRBJ1-4; D not certain. This CDR3 comprises 12 residues. V lost 4 bases and J 12 bases, leaving 12 bases between the germline ends. The CDR3 loop is CASSSPKWELFF. CDR3 bases: TGTGCCAGCAGTTCCCCCAAATGGGAACTGTTTTTT.

The chain couples TRBV6-5 to TRBJ1-4; possibly TRBD1 for D (5 bases). The germline gives CDR1 MNHEY, CDR2 SVGAGI. Trimming pared 6 bases from V and 5 bases from J, leaving 10 bases between. CDR3 length equals 13 residues. CDR3 nucleotide sequence: TGTGCCAGCAGGAGGGACTTCAATGAAAAACTGTTTTTT. Translation: CASRRDFNEKLFF.

The chain is built from TRBV20-1 and TRBJ2-7; D possibly corresponds to TRBD2 (6 bases). The J call is in doubt because the DNA end fits TRBJ2-5 better. The CDR3 is 12 amino acids. Germline CDR1 reads DFQATT; CDR2 reads SNEGSKA (reference sequence). For the CDR3, the DNA is TGCAGTGCCACTCCGGGACTAGAGACCCAGTACTTC. It is translated as CSATPGLETQYF.

The chain employs TRBV28 and TRBJ2-7, with D unresolved. V dropped 2 bases and J dropped 0 bases, with 11 bases sitting between them. The V gene's germline CDR1 is MDHEN and CDR2 SYDVKM. The CDR3 has 15 amino acids. As DNA, the CDR3 is TGTGCCAGCAGTTTACCCCCAGGCACCTCCTACGAGCAGTACTTC. This gives the protein CASSLPPGTSYEQYF.

This clonotype appeared a few times. This sequence joins TRBV9 and TRBJ2-4, with D perhaps matching TRBD1 (5 bases). Matching the DNA end better, TRBJ2-7 makes the J call doubtful. This CDR3 contains 13 residues. Germline-derived CDR1 and CDR2 are SGDLS and YYNGEE. The CDR3 loop reads CASSGLRGSEQYF. The DNA for the CDR3 is TGTGCCAGCAGCGGCCTAAGGGGCTCCGAGCAGTACTTC.

Notes on this clonotype: Mismatch with germline at one junction end may stem from a read error. The chain combines TRBV7-2 with TRBJ2-7; D ambiguous. The J call may be wrong; the DNA end is better matched by TRBJ2-5. The germline V gene has CDR1 SGHTA and CDR2 FQGNSA. The CDR3 length is 15 residues. CDR3 nucleotides: TGTGCCAGCACCTTACGACCCATAACCGGGGAGACCCAGTACTTC. Translation gives CASTLRPITGETQYF.

This clonotype was found a few times. The chain couples TRBV29-1 to TRBJ2-1, with 8 nucleotides matching TRBD2. CDR1 and CDR2 from the germline V gene are SQVTM and ANQGSEA. The CDR3 consists of 17 residues. J was trimmed by 0 bases and V by 7 bases; bases with no gene match: 14. CDR3 amino acids: CSAVGELAAHSYNEQFF. The CDR3 DNA is TGCAGCGCCGTAGGGGAACTAGCGGCTCACTCCTACAATGAGCAGTTCTTC.

There are a few counts of this clonotype. The V and J genes are TRBV11-2 and TRBJ2-5; 16 bases map to TRBD2. The V gene's germline CDR1 is SGHAT and CDR2 FQNNGV. With 5 bases clipped from V and 4 bases from J, the junction kept 10 bases outside the gene matches. The CDR3 sequence is 18 residues long. The CDR3 bases are TGTGCCAGCAGCGTCGGGACTAGCGGGAGGGGGATCCGAGAGACCCAGTACTTC. It is translated as CASSVGTSGRGIRETQYF. Supplemented by reference TRBV11-2 and TRBJ2-5, the full variable domain reads EAGVAQSPRYKIIEKRQSVAFWCNPISGHATLYWYQQILGQGPKLLIQFQNNGVVDDSQLPKDRFSAERLKGVDSTLKIQPAKLEDSAVYLCASSVGTSGRGIRETQYFGPGTRLLVL.

The V gene is TRBV5-1, the J gene TRBJ2-7; D uncertain. The germline gives CDR1 SGHRS, CDR2 YFSETQ. The V gene lost 4 bases and the J gene lost 8 bases, with 19 bases spanning the gap. CDR3 length: 14 residues. The CDR3 DNA is TGCGCCAGCAGCCCGAGTCAGGAACCCTCGAAGCAGTACTTC. As protein: CASSPSQEPSKQYF.

V is TRBV20-1 and J is TRBJ1-1; 8 bases line up with TRBD1. J gave up 2 bases and V 1 base, and 6 bases lay outside the gene matches. Germline lookup yields CDR1 DFQATT and CDR2 SNEGSKA (reference sequence). The CDR3 consists of 15 residues. The CDR3 DNA reads as TGCAGTGCTAGAGTTTGGACAGGGCCCAACACTGAAGCTTTCTTT. As protein: CSARVWTGPNTEAFF.

The sample holds a few counts of this clonotype. V usage is TRBV5-1 and J usage is TRBJ2-1; possibly TRBD1 or TRBD2 for D (5 bases each). Per the germline V gene, CDR1 is SGHRS and CDR2 is YFSETQ. The CDR3 runs to 17 residues. V shed 0 bases and J shed 2 bases, with 15 bases lying between them. CDR3 bases: TGCGCCAGCAGCTTGGAAATTCTGGGGACCCCCTACAATGAGCAGTTCTTC. Translated: CASSLEILGTPYNEQFF.